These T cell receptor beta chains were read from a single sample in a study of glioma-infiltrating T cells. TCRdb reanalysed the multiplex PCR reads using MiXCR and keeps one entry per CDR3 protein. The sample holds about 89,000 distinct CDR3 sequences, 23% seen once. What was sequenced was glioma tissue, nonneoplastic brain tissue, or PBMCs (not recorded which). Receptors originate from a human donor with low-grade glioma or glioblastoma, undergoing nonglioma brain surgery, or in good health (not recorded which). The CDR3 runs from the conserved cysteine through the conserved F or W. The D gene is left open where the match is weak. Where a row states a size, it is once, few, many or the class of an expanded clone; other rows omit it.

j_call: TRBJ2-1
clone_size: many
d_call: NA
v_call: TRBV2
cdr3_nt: TGTGCCAGCAGTGAAGCGTTTCAGCAAAACAATGAGCAGTTCTTC
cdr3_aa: CASSEAFQQNNEQFF

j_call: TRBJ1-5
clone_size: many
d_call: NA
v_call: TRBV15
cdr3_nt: TGTGCCACCAGCAGAGGACAGGTACCTTATAGCAATCAGCCCCAGCATTTT
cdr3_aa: CATSRGQVPYSNQPQHF

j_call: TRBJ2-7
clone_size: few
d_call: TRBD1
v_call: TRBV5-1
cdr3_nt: TGCGCCAGCAGCTGGGGACAGGGATACGAGCAGTACTTC
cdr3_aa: CASSWGQGYEQYF

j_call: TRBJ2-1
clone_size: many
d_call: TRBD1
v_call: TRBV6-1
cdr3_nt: TGTGCCAGCAGTTCCGCAGGGGGTTCTCCGTTATCGGTTACCAATGAGCAGTTCTTC
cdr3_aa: CASSSAGGSPLSVTNEQFF

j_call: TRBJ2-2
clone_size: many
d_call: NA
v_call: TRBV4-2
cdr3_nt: TGTGCCAGCAGCCGGGACAACACCGGGGAGCTGTTTTTT
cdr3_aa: CASSRDNTGELFF

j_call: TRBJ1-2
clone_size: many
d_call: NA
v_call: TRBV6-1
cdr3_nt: TGTGCCAGCAGTAAGACCTCAGGGTATGGCTACACCTTC
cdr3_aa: CASSKTSGYGYTF

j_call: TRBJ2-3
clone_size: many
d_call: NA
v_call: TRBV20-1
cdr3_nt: TGCAGTGCTCAGGGTCCGATACGGAGGACAGATACGCAGTATTTT
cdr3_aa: CSAQGPIRRTDTQYF

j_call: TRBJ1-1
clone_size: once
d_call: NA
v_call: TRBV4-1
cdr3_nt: TGCGCCTGCAGCTCAGACGGAAACACTGAAGCTTTCTTT
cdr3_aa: CACSSDGNTEAFF

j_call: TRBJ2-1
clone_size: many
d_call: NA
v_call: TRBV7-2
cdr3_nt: TGTGCCAGCAGCTTAGTTGGAGGGAACAATGAGCAGTTCTTC
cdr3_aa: CASSLVGGNNEQFF

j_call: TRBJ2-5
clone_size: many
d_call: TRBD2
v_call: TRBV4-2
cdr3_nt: TGTGCCAGCAGCCAAGAGCCCTGGGCTAGCGGACAAGAGACCCAGTACTTC
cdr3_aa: CASSQEPWASGQETQYF

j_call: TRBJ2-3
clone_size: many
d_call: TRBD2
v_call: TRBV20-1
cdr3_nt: TGCAGTGCTACCCAAATTAGCGGGACCAGCACAGATACGCAGTATTTT
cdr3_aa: CSATQISGTSTDTQYF

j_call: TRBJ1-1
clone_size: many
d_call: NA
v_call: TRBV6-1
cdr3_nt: TGTGCCAGCAGCCGCGGACACTACTTACCTGAAGCTTTCTTT
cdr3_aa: CASSRGHYLPEAFF

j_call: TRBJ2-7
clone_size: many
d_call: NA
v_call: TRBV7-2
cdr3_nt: TGTGCCAGCAGCAAAGCGGGCCGCGCCTACGAGCAGTACTTC
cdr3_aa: CASSKAGRAYEQYF

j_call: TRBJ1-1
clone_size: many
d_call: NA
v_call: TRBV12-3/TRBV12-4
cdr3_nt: TGTGCCAGCAGCTCCTATACTGGCGGAGCTTTCTTT
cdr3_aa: CASSSYTGGAFF

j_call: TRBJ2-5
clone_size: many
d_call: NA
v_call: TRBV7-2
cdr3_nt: TGTGCCAGCAGCCCCCAGGGGGGGAGAGAGACCCAGTACTTC
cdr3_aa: CASSPQGGRETQYF

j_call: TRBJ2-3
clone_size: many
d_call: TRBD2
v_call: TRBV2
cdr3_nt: TGTGCCAGCAGTCCTGCCCTAGCGGGGAGCACAGATACGCAGTATTTT
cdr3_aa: CASSPALAGSTDTQYF

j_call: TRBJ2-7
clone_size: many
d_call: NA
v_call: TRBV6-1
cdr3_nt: TGTGCCAGCAGTGATAGCTCCTACGAGCAGTACTTC
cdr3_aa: CASSDSSYEQYF

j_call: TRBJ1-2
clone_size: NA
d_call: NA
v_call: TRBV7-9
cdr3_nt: TGTGCCAGCAGCTTATTGGAGCACTCTGGCTACACCTTC
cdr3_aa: CASSLLEHSGYTF

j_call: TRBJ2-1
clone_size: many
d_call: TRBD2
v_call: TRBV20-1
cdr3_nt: TGCAGTGCTAGTGCGGGAGGGCCGAAGAATGAGCAGTTCTTC
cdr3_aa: CSASAGGPKNEQFF

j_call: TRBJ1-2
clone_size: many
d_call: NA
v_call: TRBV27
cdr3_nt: TGTGCCAGCAGTCCACCCGACAGGATCTATGGCTACACCTTC
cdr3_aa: CASSPPDRIYGYTF

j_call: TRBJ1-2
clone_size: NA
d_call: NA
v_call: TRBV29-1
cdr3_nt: TGCAGCGTTGACAGGCAGGGGCGCGAGGCCTATGGCTACACCTTC
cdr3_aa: CSVDRQGREAYGYTF

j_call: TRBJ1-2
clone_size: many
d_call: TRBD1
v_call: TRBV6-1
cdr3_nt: TGTGCCAGCACCGGACAGGGGGCGAGATATGGCTACACCTTC
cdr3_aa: CASTGQGARYGYTF

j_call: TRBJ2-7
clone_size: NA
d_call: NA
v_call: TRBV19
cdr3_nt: TGTGCCAGTAGTAGTTTGGTTGAGTACGAGCAGTACTTC
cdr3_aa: CASSSLVEYEQYF

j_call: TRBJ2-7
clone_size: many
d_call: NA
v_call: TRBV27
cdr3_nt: TGTGCCAGCACCGCCGGGGGGCAGGGGAGAAGGCAGTACTTC
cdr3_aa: CASTAGGQGRRQYF

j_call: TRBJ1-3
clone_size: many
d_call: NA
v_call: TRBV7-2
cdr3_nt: TGTGCCAGCAGCTTAGCAGGGGGCTCTGGAAACACCATATATTTT
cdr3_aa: CASSLAGGSGNTIYF

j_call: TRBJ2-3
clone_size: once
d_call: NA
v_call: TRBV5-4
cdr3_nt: TGTGCCAGCAGCCCAAAGCAAGCGGGTACAGATACGCAGTATTTT
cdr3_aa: CASSPKQAGTDTQYF

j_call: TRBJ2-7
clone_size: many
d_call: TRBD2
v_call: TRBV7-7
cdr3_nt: TGTGCCAGCAGCCCTACCTCCGGGACTAGCGGGAGGGGCTCCTCCGAGCAGTACTTC
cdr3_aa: CASSPTSGTSGRGSSEQYF

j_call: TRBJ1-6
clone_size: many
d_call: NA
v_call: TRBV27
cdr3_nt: TGTGCCAGCAGTTTAAAGGGGTATAATTCACCCCTCCACTTT
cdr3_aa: CASSLKGYNSPLHF

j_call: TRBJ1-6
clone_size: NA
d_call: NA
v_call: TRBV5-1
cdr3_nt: TGCGCCAGAACCGAGAGCTCCTATAATTCACCCCTCCACTTT
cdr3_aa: CARTESSYNSPLHF

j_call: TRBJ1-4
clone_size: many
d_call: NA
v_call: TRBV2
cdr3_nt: TGTGCCAGCAGTGGCTACAGGGATCCCCCTAATGAAAAACTGTTTTTT
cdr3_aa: CASSGYRDPPNEKLFF

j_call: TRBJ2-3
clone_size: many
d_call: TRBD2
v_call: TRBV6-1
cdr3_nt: TGTGCCAGCAGTCTAGCGGCGAGCACAGATACGCAGTATTTT
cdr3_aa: CASSLAASTDTQYF

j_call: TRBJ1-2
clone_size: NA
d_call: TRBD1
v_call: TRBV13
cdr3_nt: TGTGCCAGCAGGGAGAGTAGTACAGGGGGCAACTATGGCTACACCTTC
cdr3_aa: CASRESSTGGNYGYTF

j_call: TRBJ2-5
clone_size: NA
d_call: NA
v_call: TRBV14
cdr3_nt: TGTGCCAGCAGCCAGCCCCGGGACAAGAAAAGGGAGACCCAGTACTTC
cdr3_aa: CASSQPRDKKRETQYF

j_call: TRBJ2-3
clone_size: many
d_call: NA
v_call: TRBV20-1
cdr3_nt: TGCAGTGCTAGTTTAATGCGGACCATGAGCACAGATACGCAGTATTTT
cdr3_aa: CSASLMRTMSTDTQYF

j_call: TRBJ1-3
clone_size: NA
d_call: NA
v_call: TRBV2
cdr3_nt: TGTGCCAGCAGTGAGGCCCGGGGGGCCACCACTGAAAACACCATATATTTT
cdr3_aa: CASSEARGATTENTIYF